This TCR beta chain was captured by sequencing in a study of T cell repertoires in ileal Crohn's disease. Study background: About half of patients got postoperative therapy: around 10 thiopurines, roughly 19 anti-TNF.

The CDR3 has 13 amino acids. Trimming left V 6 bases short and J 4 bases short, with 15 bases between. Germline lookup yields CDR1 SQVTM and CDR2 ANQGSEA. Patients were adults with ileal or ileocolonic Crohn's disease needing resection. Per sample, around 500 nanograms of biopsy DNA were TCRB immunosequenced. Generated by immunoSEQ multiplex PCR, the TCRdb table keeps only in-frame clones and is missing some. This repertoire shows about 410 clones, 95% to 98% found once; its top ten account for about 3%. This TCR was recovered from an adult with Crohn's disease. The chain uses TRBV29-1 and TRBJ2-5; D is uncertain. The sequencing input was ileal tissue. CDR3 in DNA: TGCAGCGTGAAAGTCGGGTTCCCAGAGACCCAGTACTTC. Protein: CSVKVGFPETQYF.